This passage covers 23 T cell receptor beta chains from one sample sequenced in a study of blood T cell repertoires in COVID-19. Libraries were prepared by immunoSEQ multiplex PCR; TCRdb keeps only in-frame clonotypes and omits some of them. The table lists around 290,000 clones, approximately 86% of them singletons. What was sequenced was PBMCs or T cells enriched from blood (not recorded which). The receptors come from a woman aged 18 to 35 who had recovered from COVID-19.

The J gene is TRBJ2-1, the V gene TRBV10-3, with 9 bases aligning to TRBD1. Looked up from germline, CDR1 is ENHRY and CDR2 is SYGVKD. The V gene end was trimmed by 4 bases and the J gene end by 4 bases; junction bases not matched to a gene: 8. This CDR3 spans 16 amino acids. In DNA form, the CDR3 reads TGTGCCATCAGTGTTGGGACAGGGAGAGGATACAATGAGCAGTTCTTC. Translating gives CAISVGTGRGYNEQFF.

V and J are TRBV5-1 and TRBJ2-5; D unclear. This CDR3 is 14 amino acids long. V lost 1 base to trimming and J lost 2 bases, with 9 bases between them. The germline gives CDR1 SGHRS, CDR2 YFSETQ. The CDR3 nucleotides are TGCGCCAGCAGCTTGTCGGGTACGCAAGAGACCCAGTACTTC. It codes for CASSLSGTQETQYF.

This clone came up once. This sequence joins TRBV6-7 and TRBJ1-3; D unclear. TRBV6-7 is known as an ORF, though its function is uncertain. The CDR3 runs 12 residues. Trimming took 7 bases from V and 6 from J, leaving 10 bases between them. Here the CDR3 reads CASTPPSNTIYF. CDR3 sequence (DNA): TGTGCCAGCACCCCCCCTTCAAACACCATATATTTT.

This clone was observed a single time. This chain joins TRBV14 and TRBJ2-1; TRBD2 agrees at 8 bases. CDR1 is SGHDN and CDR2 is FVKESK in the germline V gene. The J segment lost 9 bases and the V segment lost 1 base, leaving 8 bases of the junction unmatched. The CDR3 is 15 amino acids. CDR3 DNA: TGTGCCAGCAGCCAAGCGGGGGGGCCGATTGGTGAGCAGTTCTTC. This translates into CASSQAGGPIGEQFF.

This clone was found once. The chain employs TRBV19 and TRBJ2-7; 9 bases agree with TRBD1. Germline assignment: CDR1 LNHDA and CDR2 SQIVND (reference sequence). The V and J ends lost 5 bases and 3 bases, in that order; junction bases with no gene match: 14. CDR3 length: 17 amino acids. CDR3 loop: CASSVTGGGFLNYEQYF. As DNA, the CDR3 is TGTGCCAGTAGTGTCACAGGGGGCGGCTTCCTTAACTACGAGCAGTACTTC. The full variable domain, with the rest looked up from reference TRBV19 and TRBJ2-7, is DGGITQSPKYLFRKEGQNVTLSCEQNLNHDAMYWYRQDPGQGLRLIYYSQIVNDFQKGDIAEGYSVSREKKESFPLTVTSAQKNPTAFYLCASSVTGGGFLNYEQYFGPGTRLTVT.

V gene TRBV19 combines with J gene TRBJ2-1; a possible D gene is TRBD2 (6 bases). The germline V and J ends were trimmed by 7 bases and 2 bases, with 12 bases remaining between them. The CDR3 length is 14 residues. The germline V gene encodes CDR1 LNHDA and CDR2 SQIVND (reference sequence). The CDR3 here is CASNAGSTYNEQFF. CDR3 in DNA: TGTGCCAGTAATGCGGGAAGCACCTACAATGAGCAGTTCTTC.

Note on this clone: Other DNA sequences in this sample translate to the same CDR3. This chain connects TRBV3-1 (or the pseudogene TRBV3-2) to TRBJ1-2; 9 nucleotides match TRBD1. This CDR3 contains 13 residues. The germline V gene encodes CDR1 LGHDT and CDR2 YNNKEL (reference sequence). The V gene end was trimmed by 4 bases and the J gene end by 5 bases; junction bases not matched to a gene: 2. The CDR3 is CASSRGQGYGYTF. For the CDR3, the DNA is TGTGCCAGCAGCCGAGGACAGGGGTATGGCTACACCTTC.

The CDR3 spells CASSLGQLTEAFF. CDR3 bases: TGCGCCAGCAGCTTAGGACAGCTCACTGAAGCTTTCTTT. This rearrangement joins TRBV5-1 to TRBJ1-1; tentatively, D is TRBD1 (6 bases). This CDR3 spans 13 amino acids. Between the trimmed V and J ends, which lost 2 bases and 4 bases, there was a span of 9 bases. Germline CDR1 and CDR2: SGHRS and YFSETQ.

The CDR3 region is CASSPDRGLSNQPQHF. CDR3 nucleotide sequence: TGTGCCAGCTCCCCCGACAGAGGCCTTAGCAATCAGCCCCAGCATTTT. The chain is built from TRBV18 and TRBJ1-5, with TRBD1 as a possible D gene (5 bases). Germline CDR1 KGHSH, CDR2 LQKENI. CDR3 length: 16 residues. V was trimmed by 6 bases and J by 0 bases, leaving 15 bases between them.

The DNA for the CDR3 is TGTGCCAGCAGTGGGGGTCGACGGACAGCTAACTATGGCTACACCTTC. Translating it yields CASSGGRRTANYGYTF. The chain links TRBV27 to TRBJ1-2, with D perhaps TRBD1 (6 bases). The V end was cut by 5 bases, the J end by 0 bases, with 16 bases between. Germline CDR1 and CDR2: MNHEY and SMNVEV (reference sequence). The CDR3 runs to 16 residues.

This CDR3 is CASSLGRGNQPQHF. In DNA, the CDR3 is TGTGCCAGCAGTTTGGGCAGGGGAAATCAGCCCCAGCATTTT. The chain uses TRBV27 and TRBJ1-5, with TRBD1 as a possible D gene (6 bases). V gave up 3 bases and J gave up 4 bases, with 10 bases separating them. The CDR3 is 14 amino acids. Germline CDR1 MNHEY, CDR2 SMNVEV (reference sequence).

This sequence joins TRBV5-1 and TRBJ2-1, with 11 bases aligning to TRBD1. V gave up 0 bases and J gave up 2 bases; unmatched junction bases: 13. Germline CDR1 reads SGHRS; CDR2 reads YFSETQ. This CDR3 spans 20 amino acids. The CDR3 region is CASSLDGQGASGTPYNEQFF. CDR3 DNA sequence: TGCGCCAGCAGCTTGGACGGACAGGGGGCAAGCGGGACCCCCTACAATGAGCAGTTCTTC.

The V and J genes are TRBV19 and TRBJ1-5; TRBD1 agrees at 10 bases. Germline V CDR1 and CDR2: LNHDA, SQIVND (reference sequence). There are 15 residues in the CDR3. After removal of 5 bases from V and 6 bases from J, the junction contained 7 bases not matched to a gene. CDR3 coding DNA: TGTGCCAGTAGTTGGAGACAGGGGGCTCTTCAGCCCCAGCATTTT. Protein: CASSWRQGALQPQHF.

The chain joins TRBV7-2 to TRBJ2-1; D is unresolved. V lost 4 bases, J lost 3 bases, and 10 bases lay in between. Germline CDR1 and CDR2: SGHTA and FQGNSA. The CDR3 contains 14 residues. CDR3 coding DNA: TGTGCCAGCAGCTCGGAGACCAACTACAATGAGCAGTTCTTC. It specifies CASSSETNYNEQFF.

Here the CDR3 reads CASSPGISGENNEQFF. The CDR3 DNA follows: TGTGCCAGCTCACCAGGGATTAGCGGGGAAAACAATGAGCAGTTCTTC. The chain uses TRBV18 and TRBJ2-1, with TRBD2 matching 8 bases. The trim removed 2 bases at V and 5 bases at J, leaving 8 bases unmatched. This CDR3 has 16 amino acids. CDR1 is KGHSH and CDR2 is LQKENI in the germline V gene.

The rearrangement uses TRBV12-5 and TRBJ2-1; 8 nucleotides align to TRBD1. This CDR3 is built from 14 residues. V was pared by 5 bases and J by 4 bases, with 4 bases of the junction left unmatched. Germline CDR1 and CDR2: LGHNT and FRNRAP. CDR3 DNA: TGTGCTAGTGGTGGGACAGGCAGGTACAATGAGCAGTTCTTC. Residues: CASGGTGRYNEQFF.

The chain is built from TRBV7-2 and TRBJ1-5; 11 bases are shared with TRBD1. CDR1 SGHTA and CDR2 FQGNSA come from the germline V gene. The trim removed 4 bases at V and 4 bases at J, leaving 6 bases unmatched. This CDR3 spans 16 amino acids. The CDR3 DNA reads TGTGCCAGCAGCTCCGGACAGGGGGCCCTTAATCAGCCCCAGCATTTT. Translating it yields CASSSGQGALNQPQHF.

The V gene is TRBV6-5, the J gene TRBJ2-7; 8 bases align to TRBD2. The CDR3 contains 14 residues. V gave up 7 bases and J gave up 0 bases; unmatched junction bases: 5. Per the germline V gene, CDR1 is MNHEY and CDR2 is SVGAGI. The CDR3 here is CASTKSGSSYEQYF. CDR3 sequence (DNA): TGTGCCAGCACTAAGAGCGGGAGCTCCTACGAGCAGTACTTC.

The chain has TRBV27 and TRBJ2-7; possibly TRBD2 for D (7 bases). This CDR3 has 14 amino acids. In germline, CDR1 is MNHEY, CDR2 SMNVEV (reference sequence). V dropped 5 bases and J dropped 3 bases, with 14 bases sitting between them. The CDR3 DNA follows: TGTGCCAGCAGTCCACAAGGGGGGGGCTACGAGCAGTACTTC. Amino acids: CASSPQGGGYEQYF.

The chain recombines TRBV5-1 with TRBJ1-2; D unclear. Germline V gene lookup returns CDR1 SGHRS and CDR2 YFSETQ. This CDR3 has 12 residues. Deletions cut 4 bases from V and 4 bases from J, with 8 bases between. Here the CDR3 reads CASSDSVYGYTF. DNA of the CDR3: TGCGCCAGCAGCGATTCGGTCTATGGCTACACCTTC. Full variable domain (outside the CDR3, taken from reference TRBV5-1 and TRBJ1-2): KAGVTQTPRYLIKTRGQQVTLSCSPISGHRSVSWYQQTPGQGLQFLFEYFSETQRNKGNFPGRFSGRQFSNSRSEMNVSTLELGDSALYLCASSDSVYGYTFGSGTRLTVV.

DNA for the CDR3: TGTGCCAGTACCCTGGACAGGGGGCATAGCTCCTACAATGAGCAGTTCTTC. Translation gives CASTLDRGHSSYNEQFF. The V gene is TRBV19, the J gene TRBJ2-1; 11 nucleotides align to TRBD1. Germline CDR1 reads LNHDA; CDR2 reads SQIVND (reference sequence). The junction had 8 bases not matched to a gene; V was cut back by 7 bases and J by 0 bases. This CDR3 is 17 amino acids long.

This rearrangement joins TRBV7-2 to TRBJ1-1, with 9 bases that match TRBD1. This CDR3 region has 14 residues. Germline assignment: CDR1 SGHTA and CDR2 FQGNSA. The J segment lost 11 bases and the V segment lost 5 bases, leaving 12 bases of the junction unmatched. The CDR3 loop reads CASSTPGQGPSAFF. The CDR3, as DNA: TGTGCCAGCAGCACTCCGGGACAGGGACCATCGGCTTTCTTT.

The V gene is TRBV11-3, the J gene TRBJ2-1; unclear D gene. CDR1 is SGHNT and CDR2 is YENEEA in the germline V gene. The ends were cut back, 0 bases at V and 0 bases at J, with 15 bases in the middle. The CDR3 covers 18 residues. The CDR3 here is CASSLDGEAAASYNEQFF. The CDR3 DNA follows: TGTGCCAGCAGCTTAGATGGAGAGGCGGCAGCCTCCTACAATGAGCAGTTCTTC.